These 20 T cell receptor beta chains share one sample of origin, sequenced in a study of STAT5B mutations in CD4+ large granular lymphocyte leukemia. The method was immunoSEQ multiplex PCR; TCRdb's version includes in-frame clones alone and lacks a portion of them. Among about 30,000 clones listed, more than 60% were seen once. Specimen: CD4+ T cells from blood buffy coats. The receptors originated from a human donor in good health.

As DNA, the CDR3 is TGTGCCAGCAGCAGAGAGAATTCACCCCTCCACTTT. As protein: CASSRENSPLHF. The chain has TRBV4-2 and TRBJ1-6; D gene unclear. Trimming removed 5 bases at V and 7 bases at J, with 6 bases between. This CDR3 is built from 12 residues. Germline V gene data show CDR1 as LGHNA and CDR2 as YNFKEQ.

V is TRBV5-4 and J is TRBJ2-5; perhaps TRBD1 as D (6 bases). The end of the DNA fits TRBJ2-7 better, so the J call may be wrong. This CDR3 spans 15 amino acids. CDR1 and CDR2 (germline): SGHNT, YYREEE (reference sequence). CDR3: CASSQTGTHSYEQYF. The CDR3 region has the DNA TGTGCCAGCAGCCAAACCGGGACACACTCCTACGAGCAGTACTTC.

The rearrangement uses TRBV5-1 and TRBJ2-7; D possibly corresponds to TRBD1 (6 bases). V was cut by 5 bases and J by 1 base, with 16 bases left in between. This CDR3 has 15 residues. From germline, CDR1 is SGHRS and CDR2 YFSETQ. The chain's CDR3 is CASRWGPGQSYEQYF. The CDR3 DNA sequence: TGCGCCAGCAGATGGGGGCCCGGACAGTCCTACGAGCAGTACTTC.

This clone was counted a single time. V is TRBV25-1 and J is TRBJ1-6; 8 nucleotides match TRBD1. Per the germline V gene, CDR1 is MGHDK and CDR2 is SYGVNS. This CDR3 region has 14 residues. The ends lost 10 bases at V and 8 bases at J; junction bases unmatched: 10. The CDR3 protein is CATSRETGDSPLHF. In DNA form, the CDR3 reads TGTGCCACCTCGAGGGAGACAGGGGATTCACCCCTCCACTTT.

The V and J genes are TRBV27 and TRBJ1-3; possibly TRBD1 for D (5 bases). V dropped 5 bases and J dropped 4 bases, with 18 bases sitting between them. Germline V CDR1 and CDR2: MNHEY, SMNVEV (reference sequence). The length of the CDR3 is 16 residues. CDR3 DNA sequence: TGTGCCAGCAGTCCAACGGTGGACACCCTGGGAAACACCATATATTTT. Its protein product is CASSPTVDTLGNTIYF.

The CDR3 sequence is CASSHNLGKNIQYF. In DNA form, the CDR3 reads TGTGCCAGCAGCCATAATTTGGGCAAAAACATTCAGTACTTC. The chain employs TRBV28 and TRBJ2-4; D is uncertain. Looked up from germline, CDR1 is MDHEN and CDR2 is SYDVKM. The CDR3 contains 14 residues. V lost 6 bases and J 3 bases, leaving 12 bases between the germline ends.

The chain uses TRBV6-5 and TRBJ1-6; 9 bases match TRBD1. The CDR3 sequence is 16 residues long. CDR1 and CDR2 from the germline V gene are MNHEY and SVGAGI. V was pared by 2 bases and J by 6 bases, with 5 bases of the junction left unmatched. DNA for the CDR3: TGTGCCAGCAGTTACGCCCGGACAGGGGTTAATTCACCCCTCCACTTT. Its protein product is CASSYARTGVNSPLHF.

The V and J genes are TRBV7-2 and TRBJ2-1; 7 nucleotides agree with TRBD1. The CDR3 extends over 13 amino acids. Per the germline V gene, CDR1 is SGHTA and CDR2 is FQGNSA. V was clipped by 6 bases and J by 11 bases; unmatched bases: 10. CDR3 sequence (DNA): TGTGCCAGCAGACCAACTAGACAGGGAAAGCAGTTCTTC. It codes for CASRPTRQGKQFF.

The CDR3 region has the DNA TGTGCCAGCAGCAGATCGGGAGTTCTGATAGCCCAGCATTTT. It yields the protein CASSRSGVLIAQHF. The chain recombines TRBV27 with TRBJ1-5; D not resolved. The ends were cut back, 6 bases at V and 11 bases at J, with 20 bases in the middle. The CDR3 is 14 amino acids. Germline lookup yields CDR1 MNHEY and CDR2 SMNVEV (reference sequence).

V is TRBV19 and J is TRBJ2-3; D is tentatively TRBD1 or TRBD2 (5 bases each). V was trimmed by 3 bases and J by 1 base, leaving 14 bases between them. CDR1 is LNHDA and CDR2 is SQIVND in the germline V gene (reference sequence). The CDR3 has 16 residues. In DNA form, the CDR3 reads TGTGCCAGTAGTATTCTAGGGGTGGGGGGCACAGATACGCAGTATTTT. Its translation is CASSILGVGGTDTQYF.

The chain links TRBV19 to TRBJ1-1; D not certain. The CDR3 loop spans 15 amino acids. Trimming shortened V by 2 bases and J by 1 base, and 11 bases separated the two germline ends. Germline CDR1 reads LNHDA; CDR2 reads SQIVND (reference sequence). The CDR3 loop reads CASSILHAGNTEAFF. CDR3 sequence (DNA): TGTGCCAGTAGTATACTACACGCGGGGAACACTGAAGCTTTCTTT.

J is TRBJ1-6 and V is TRBV5-6; D may be TRBD1 (5 bases). The CDR3 sequence is 13 residues long. V was clipped by 6 bases and J by 13 bases, with 17 bases between them. Germline V gene lookup returns CDR1 SGHDT and CDR2 YYEEEE. CDR3 sequence reads: CASTRTGGPPLHF. The CDR3 bases are TGTGCCAGCACCCGAACGGGGGGTCCCCCCCTCCACTTT. Supplemented by reference TRBV5-6 and TRBJ1-6, the full variable domain reads DAGVTQSPTHLIKTRGQQVTLRCSPKSGHDTVSWYQQALGQGPQFIFQYYEEEERQRGNFPDRFSGHQFPNYSSELNVNALLLGDSALYLCASTRTGGPPLHFGNGTRLTVT.

V and J are TRBV14 and TRBJ2-5; the D is unclear. Trimming shortened V by 4 bases and J by 9 bases, and 18 bases separated the two germline ends. Germline V CDR1 and CDR2: SGHDN, FVKESK. CDR3 size: 14 residues. For the CDR3, the DNA is TGTGCCAGCAGCCCCTTCCTCAGTCCCATCGCCCAGTACTTC. As protein: CASSPFLSPIAQYF. The entire variable domain, with the rest obtained from reference TRBV14 and TRBJ2-5, is as follows: EAGVTQFPSHSVIEKGQTVTLRCDPISGHDNLYWYRRVMGKEIKFLLHFVKESKQDESGMPNNRFLAERTGGTYSTLKVQPAELEDSGVYFCASSPFLSPIAQYFGPGTRLLVL.

The chain combines TRBV5-1 with TRBJ2-7, with 8 nucleotides matching TRBD2. CDR1 is SGHRS, CDR2 YFSETQ, per germline. The CDR3 is made up of 14 amino acids. V shed 1 base and J 6 bases; nucleotides not matched to a gene: 6. CDR3 loop: CASSLRSGKPEQYF. The CDR3 nucleotides read TGCGCCAGCAGCTTGCGTAGCGGGAAGCCCGAGCAGTACTTC.

This clone has more than one count but fewer than ten. The J gene is TRBJ1-1, the V gene TRBV7-6; unclear D gene. The V gene's germline CDR1 is SGHVS and CDR2 FNYEAQ. V was cut by 2 bases and J by 1 base, with 2 bases left in between. The CDR3 covers 12 residues. The CDR3 sequence is CASSLKNTEAFF. DNA of the CDR3: TGTGCCAGCAGCTTAAAGAACACTGAAGCTTTCTTT.

V is TRBV5-4 and J is TRBJ1-4, with D perhaps matching TRBD1 (6 bases). CDR1 is SGHNT, CDR2 YYREEE, per germline (reference sequence). V was shortened by 6 bases and J by 8 bases, with 17 bases between the two germline ends. The length of the CDR3 is 14 residues. CDR3 bases: TGTGCCAGCACACTCCAGGGGTATGGGGAAAAACTGTTTTTT. Its translation: CASTLQGYGEKLFF.

V gene TRBV27 combines with J gene TRBJ2-1, with TRBD1 as a possible D gene (5 bases). Looked up from germline, CDR1 is MNHEY and CDR2 is SMNVEV (reference sequence). Between the trimmed V and J ends, which lost 2 bases and 5 bases, there was a span of 7 bases. The CDR3 length is 13 residues. The CDR3 sequence is CASSLIRDNEQFF. The CDR3, as DNA: TGTGCCAGCAGTTTAATCAGGGACAATGAGCAGTTCTTC.

The gene calls are TRBV19 and TRBJ1-3, with no clear D. The CDR3 has 15 residues. Germline CDR1 is LNHDA and CDR2 is SQIVND (reference sequence). Trimming removed 9 bases from V and 3 bases from J, with 18 bases in between. CDR3 DNA sequence: TGTGCCAGCGGAGCGCCGTCACAGCTTGGAAACACCATATATTTT. Translated, it gives CASGAPSQLGNTIYF.

The chain recombines TRBV28 with TRBJ1-1; D is possibly TRBD1 (6 bases). CDR1 and CDR2 (germline): MDHEN, SYDVKM. Trimming shortened V by 6 bases and J by 1 base, and 12 bases separated the two germline ends. There are 14 residues in the CDR3. CDR3 coding DNA: TGTGCCAGCAGCTTTTGGACAGAGAACACTGAAGCTTTCTTT. Its translation is CASSFWTENTEAFF. Combining the CDR3 with reference TRBV28 and TRBJ1-1 gives the whole variable domain DVKVTQSSRYLVKRTGEKVFLECVQDMDHENMFWYRQDPGLGLRLIYFSYDVKMKEKGDIPEGYSVSREKKERFSLILESASTNQTSMYLCASSFWTENTEAFFGQGTRLTVV.

The J gene is TRBJ2-1, the V gene TRBV29-1; 15 bases are a match to TRBD2. V gave up 4 bases and J gave up 7 bases; unmatched junction bases: 8. Germline assignment: CDR1 SQVTM and CDR2 ANQGSEA. This CDR3 spans 16 amino acids. The CDR3 loop reads CSVAGTSGRTSNEQFF. The DNA of the CDR3 is TGCAGCGTTGCCGGGACTAGCGGGAGGACTAGTAATGAGCAGTTCTTC.